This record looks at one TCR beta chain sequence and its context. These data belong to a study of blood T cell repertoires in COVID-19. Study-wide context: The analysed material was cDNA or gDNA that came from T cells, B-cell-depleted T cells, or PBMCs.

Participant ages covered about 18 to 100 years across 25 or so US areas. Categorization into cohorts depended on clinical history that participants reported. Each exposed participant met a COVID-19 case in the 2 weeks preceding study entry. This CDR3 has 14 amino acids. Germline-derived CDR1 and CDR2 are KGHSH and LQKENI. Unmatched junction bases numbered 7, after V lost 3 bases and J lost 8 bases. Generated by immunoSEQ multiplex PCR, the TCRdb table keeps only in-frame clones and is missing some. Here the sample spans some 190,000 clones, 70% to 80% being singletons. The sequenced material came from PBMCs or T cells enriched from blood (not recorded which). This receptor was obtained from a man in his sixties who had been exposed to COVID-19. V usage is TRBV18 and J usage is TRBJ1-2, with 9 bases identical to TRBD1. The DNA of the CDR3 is TGTGCCAGCTCACCGGGACAGGGTGTCCGGGGCTACACCTTC. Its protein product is CASSPGQGVRGYTF.